The sequence of this T cell receptor (beta chain) was determined in a study of T cells in localized non-small cell lung cancer. TCRdb keeps only in-frame clones here, not all; method: immunoSEQ multiplex PCR. Among 25,000 to 30,000 clones listed, around 90% were seen once. Deletions cut 6 bases from V and 4 bases from J, with 7 bases between. Germline V gene sequence: CDR1 SNHLY, CDR2 FYNNEI. This CDR3 region has 11 residues. This clone was found a few times. The target antigen is unknown. Study conclusions and caveats: Multi-region tumor sequencing was not done, so intratumor heterogeneity could not be excluded.

Here the sequenced sample was peripheral blood, taken before any cancer treatment. The sequence derives from a female donor over 55 with stage III squamous cell lung carcinoma. The chain recombines TRBV2 with TRBJ2-7, with a tentative D call TRBD2 (6 bases). The CDR3 DNA follows: TGTGCCAGCAGGCGGGGATACGAGCAGTACTTC. Translation gives CASRRGYEQYF.